The 18 T cell receptor beta chains listed next were all sequenced from one sample in a study of shared clonotypes between healthy human individuals. The protocol was immunoSEQ multiplex PCR, while the TCRdb copy is restricted to in-frame clones and leaves out a portion. The data contain roughly 650,000 clones, about 96% of them seen just once; the ten biggest clones take up around 0.06%. Sequencing used naive CD4+ T cells sorted from blood. Subset described: CD45RA+ positively selected. These TCRs come from a woman aged 30 to 39 in good health.

The chain has TRBV20-1 and TRBJ2-5, with unresolved D. The J call may be wrong; the DNA end is better matched by TRBJ2-7. There are 11 residues in the CDR3. Germline V gene data show CDR1 as DFQATT and CDR2 as SNEGSKA (reference sequence). DNA for the CDR3: TGCAGTGCTATGGGTTCCTACGAGCAGTACTTC. Translation: CSAMGSYEQYF.

The chain carries TRBV10-3 and TRBJ2-4; D remains ambiguous. This CDR3 comprises 16 residues. Germline V lookup: CDR1 ENHRY, CDR2 SYGVKD. Trimming took off 0 bases at V and 0 bases at J, with 9 bases between the two ends. DNA for the CDR3: TGTGCCATCAGTGAGTCGGGTAGCCTAGCCAAAAACATTCAGTACTTC. As protein: CAISESGSLAKNIQYF.

This sequence joins TRBV5-4 and TRBJ2-7; D may match TRBD1 or TRBD2 (6 bases each). This CDR3 region has 17 residues. Looked up from germline, CDR1 is SGHNT and CDR2 is YYREEE (reference sequence). Trimming shortened V by 3 bases and J by 3 bases, and 22 bases separated the two germline ends. The DNA for the CDR3 is TGTGCCAGCAGCTCCGGTATCGGCGGGACAATTGTCTACGAGCAGTACTTC. Protein sequence: CASSSGIGGTIVYEQYF. The whole variable domain, filled in from reference TRBV5-4 and TRBJ2-7, reads ETGVTQSPTHLIKTRGQQVTLRCSSQSGHNTVSWYQQALGQGPQFIFQYYREEENGRGNFPPRFSGLQFPNYSSELNVNALELDDSALYLCASSSGIGGTIVYEQYFGPGTRLTVT.

The chain links TRBV19 to TRBJ2-5, with TRBD1 matching over 7 bases. This CDR3 is 14 amino acids long. The V gene end was trimmed by 6 bases and the J gene end by 5 bases; junction bases not matched to a gene: 9. Germline V gene lookup returns CDR1 LNHDA and CDR2 SQIVND (reference sequence). The chain's CDR3 is CASRSQGVRETQYF. For the CDR3, the DNA is TGTGCCAGTAGATCTCAGGGGGTGAGGGAGACCCAGTACTTC.

This rearrangement joins TRBV25-1 to TRBJ1-4, with TRBD1 matching over 10 bases. The CDR3 runs to 13 residues. V was clipped by 6 bases and J by 8 bases; unmatched bases: 3. Germline CDR1 is MGHDK and CDR2 is SYGVNS. CDR3 sequence reads: CASRGQGDEKLFF. CDR3 nucleotides: TGTGCCAGCAGAGGACAGGGGGACGAAAAACTGTTTTTT. Variable domain in full (rest from reference TRBV25-1 and TRBJ1-4): EADIYQTPRYLVIGTGKKITLECSQTMGHDKMYWYQQDPGMELHLIHYSYGVNSTEKGDLSSESTVSRIRTEHFPLTLESARPSHTSQYLCASRGQGDEKLFFGSGTQLSVL.

The rearrangement links TRBV6-1 to TRBJ1-2; a weak D match, TRBD1 (6 bases). The germline V and J ends were trimmed by 2 bases and 4 bases, with 14 bases remaining between them. CDR3 length: 15 residues. The V gene's germline CDR1 is MNHNS and CDR2 SASEGT. The CDR3 sequence: CASSERPGAGYGYTF. The CDR3 DNA follows: TGTGCCAGCAGTGAAAGGCCGGGGGCGGGCTATGGCTACACCTTC.

The chain carries TRBV15 and TRBJ2-3; 11 bases map to TRBD2. The CDR3 loop spans 17 amino acids. Germline V gives CDR1 LNHNV, CDR2 YYDKDF (reference sequence). The J segment lost 6 bases and the V segment lost 1 base, leaving 9 bases of the junction unmatched. Here the CDR3 DNA reads TGTGCCACCAGCAGAGGGGTTAGCGGGAGGGCGGGGGATACGCAGTATTTT. It encodes CATSRGVSGRAGDTQYF. Filled out from reference TRBV15 and TRBJ2-3, the complete variable domain reads DAMVIQNPRYQVTQFGKPVTLSCSQTLNHNVMYWYQQKSSQAPKLLFHYYDKDFNNEADTPDNFQSRRPNTSFCFLDIRSPGLGDTAMYLCATSRGVSGRAGDTQYFGPGTRLTVL.

Worth noting for this clone: One end of the junction does not line up with germline, which may come from a read error. The chain is built from TRBV11-2 and TRBJ2-7; tentatively, D is TRBD1 (5 bases). The germline CDR1 and CDR2 sequences are SGHAT and FQNNGV. CDR3 length: 14 residues. This chain's CDR3 is CASSLDEVGQPPVF. The CDR3 DNA follows: TGTGCCAGCAGCTTAGATGAGGTGGGGCAGCCACCAGTCTTC.

The chain joins TRBV7-9 to TRBJ2-1, with 11 bases that match TRBD2. With V trimmed by 3 bases and J by 0 bases, 7 bases remained unmatched. CDR3 length: 18 amino acids. The germline V gene has CDR1 SEHNR and CDR2 FQNEAQ (reference sequence). The CDR3 region is CASSFGLAGLNSYNEQFF. CDR3 nucleotide sequence: TGTGCCAGCAGCTTTGGACTAGCGGGCCTGAACTCCTACAATGAGCAGTTCTTC.

The chain employs TRBV29-1 and TRBJ2-4; 14 positions agree with TRBD2. The ends lost 5 bases at V and 1 base at J; junction bases unmatched: 1. Germline V CDR1 and CDR2: SQVTM, ANQGSEA. The CDR3 sequence is 15 residues long. CDR3 protein: CSVWTSGRAKNIQYF. CDR3 nucleotide sequence: TGCAGCGTTTGGACTAGCGGGAGGGCCAAAAACATTCAGTACTTC.

The chain has TRBV6-5 and TRBJ1-4; no reliable D call. Trimming took off 6 bases at V and 0 bases at J, with 8 bases between the two ends. Germline V gives CDR1 MNHEY, CDR2 SVGAGI. The CDR3 extends over 14 amino acids. The CDR3 sequence: CASRPETTNEKLFF. The CDR3 coding sequence is TGTGCCAGCAGACCGGAGACAACTAATGAAAAACTGTTTTTT.

V gene TRBV10-3 combines with J gene TRBJ1-1, with D unresolved. CDR1 ENHRY and CDR2 SYGVKD come from the germline V gene. The CDR3 loop spans 14 amino acids. V shed 3 bases and J shed 4 bases, with 12 bases lying between them. In nucleotides, the CDR3 is TGTGCCATCAGTGACTCGGGAATAGGCACTGAAGCTTTCTTT. This translates into CAISDSGIGTEAFF.

The gene calls are TRBV4-1 and TRBJ1-1; D perhaps matches TRBD1 (5 bases). V lost 4 bases to trimming and J lost 0 bases, with 12 bases between them. CDR1 is MGHRA and CDR2 is YSYEKL in the germline V gene. The CDR3 is 15 amino acids. The CDR3 loop is CASSPTVSLNTEAFF. DNA of the CDR3: TGCGCCAGCAGCCCGACAGTGAGTTTGAACACTGAAGCTTTCTTT.

J is TRBJ1-1 and V is TRBV5-1; D ambiguous. Germline CDR1 reads SGHRS; CDR2 reads YFSETQ. The CDR3 length is 13 residues. Between the trimmed V and J ends, which lost 0 bases and 11 bases, there was a span of 14 bases. Here the CDR3 reads CASSLESGLGAFF. CDR3 DNA sequence: TGCGCCAGCAGCTTGGAATCCGGACTGGGCGCTTTCTTT.

The chain links TRBV5-5 to TRBJ2-7; the D gene is possibly TRBD1 (5 bases). Germline V gene lookup returns CDR1 SGHKS and CDR2 YYEKEE (reference sequence). Between the trimmed V and J ends, which lost 3 bases and 5 bases, there was a span of 15 bases. The length of the CDR3 is 14 residues. For the CDR3, the DNA is TGTGCCAGCAGCTGGAGTCGGAGCAGGGACGAGCAGTACTTC. This sequence encodes CASSWSRSRDEQYF.

The chain uses TRBV28 and TRBJ2-6; the D is unclear. CDR1 is MDHEN, CDR2 SYDVKM, per germline. The CDR3 totals 15 residues. V gave up 0 bases and J gave up 3 bases, with 6 bases separating them. Here the CDR3 reads CASSLWGNGANVLTF. The CDR3, as DNA: TGTGCCAGCAGTTTATGGGGGAATGGGGCCAACGTCCTGACTTTC.

V gene TRBV7-2 combines with J gene TRBJ1-6; D gene unclear. V was cut by 1 base and J by 9 bases, with 10 bases left in between. Germline values: CDR1 SGHTA, CDR2 FQGNSA. The CDR3 is made up of 14 amino acids. Written as DNA, the CDR3 is TGTGCCAGCAGCTTAGGAGACCGGTTTTCACCCCTCCACTTT. Translation gives CASSLGDRFSPLHF. The variable domain in full, with the rest retrieved from reference TRBV7-2 and TRBJ1-6, is GAGVSQSPSNKVTEKGKDVELRCDPISGHTALYWYRQSLGQGLEFLIYFQGNSAPDKSGLPSDRFSAERTGGSVSTLTIQRTQQEDSAVYLCASSLGDRFSPLHFGNGTRLTVT.

This clone was detected once. V gene TRBV7-6 combines with J gene TRBJ2-1; D perhaps matches TRBD2 (5 bases). CDR3 length equals 13 residues. The germline CDR1 and CDR2 sequences are SGHVS and FNYEAQ. V lost 10 bases, J lost 10 bases, and 20 bases lay in between. CDR3 in amino acids: CATAATTYMEQFF. The DNA for the CDR3 is TGTGCCACGGCCGCGACTACCTACATGGAGCAGTTCTTC.